The 21 T cell receptor beta chains in this list originate from one sample, sequenced in a study of memory CD4+ T cells and cytomegalovirus serostatus. Profiling relied on immunoSEQ multiplex PCR, and the TCRdb table lists in-frame clones only, not all of them. The sample gives about 44,000 clones, around 80% of which show up once; around 1.1% is in the top ten. Single viable CD3+CD4+CD8-CD45RO+ cells were sorted as the memory CD4+ T cells. The source material was memory CD4+ T cells from blood. The receptors stem from an adult in good health and CMV-seronegative.

The rearrangement joins TRBV6-6 to TRBJ1-1; D unresolved. V lost 3 bases to trimming and J lost 0 bases, with 5 bases between them. CDR1 MNHNY and CDR2 SVGAGI come from the germline V gene (reference sequence). The CDR3 has 13 amino acids. The CDR3 spells CASSYEMNTEAFF. CDR3 sequence (DNA): TGTGCCAGCAGTTATGAGATGAACACTGAAGCTTTCTTT.

The V and J genes are TRBV5-4 and TRBJ1-1; 8 bases are shared with TRBD1. V lost 4 bases to trimming and J lost 4 bases; unmatched junction nucleotides: 6. Looked up from germline, CDR1 is SGHNT and CDR2 is YYREEE (reference sequence). The CDR3 has 14 amino acids. DNA for the CDR3: TGTGCCAGCAGCCTACAGGGGGGGAGCACTGAAGCTTTCTTT. Translating it yields CASSLQGGSTEAFF.

This clone has only one observation. The chain links TRBV19 to TRBJ2-3; 8 nucleotides match TRBD2. The V gene end was trimmed by 6 bases and the J gene end by 1 base; junction bases not matched to a gene: 0. This CDR3 comprises 13 residues. Looked up from germline, CDR1 is LNHDA and CDR2 is SQIVND (reference sequence). This CDR3 reads CASRTSGTDTQYF. The CDR3, as DNA: TGTGCCAGTAGGACTAGCGGCACAGATACGCAGTATTTT.

The rearrangement links TRBV18 to TRBJ2-2; 9 bases align to TRBD2. J was trimmed by 7 bases and V by 6 bases; bases with no gene match: 12. The germline V gene encodes CDR1 KGHSH and CDR2 LQKENI. The CDR3 is 16 amino acids. CDR3 nucleotides: TGTGCCAGCTCGACAAATCCGGGACTAGCATACGGGGAGCTGTTTTTT. Protein sequence: CASSTNPGLAYGELFF.

The chain is built from TRBV27 and TRBJ2-6; D not resolved. This CDR3 region has 15 residues. V gave up 5 bases and J gave up 0 bases, with 8 bases separating them. Germline V gene lookup returns CDR1 MNHEY and CDR2 SMNVEV (reference sequence). The CDR3 nucleotides read TGTGCCAGCAGTGCCTCGGCCTCTGGGGCCAACGTCCTGACTTTC. Translating gives CASSASASGANVLTF.

The chain recombines TRBV2 with TRBJ2-3; 9 nucleotides line up with TRBD2. The V and J ends lost 4 bases and 1 base, in that order; junction bases with no gene match: 3. Germline V gene sequence: CDR1 SNHLY, CDR2 FYNNEI. The CDR3 is made up of 15 amino acids. CDR3 sequence reads: CASSAASGGTDTQYF. The CDR3 region has the DNA TGTGCCAGCAGTGCGGCTAGCGGGGGCACAGATACGCAGTATTTT.

This clone was seen a single time. This rearrangement joins TRBV7-9 to TRBJ2-7, with D maybe TRBD2 (6 bases). Trimming shortened V by 2 bases and J by 4 bases, and 18 bases separated the two germline ends. This CDR3 is 16 amino acids long. CDR1 and CDR2 (germline): SEHNR, FQNEAQ (reference sequence). The CDR3 DNA sequence: TGTGCCAGCAGCTTATTCCTCCCCGGGAGTGGGTACGAGCAGTACTTC. This gives the protein CASSLFLPGSGYEQYF. The whole variable domain, remainder taken from reference TRBV7-9 and TRBJ2-7, is DTGVSQNPRHKITKRGQNVTFRCDPISEHNRLYWYRQTLGQGPEFLTYFQNEAQLEKSRLLSDRFSAERPKGSFSTLEIQRTEQGDSAMYLCASSLFLPGSGYEQYFGPGTRLTVT.

The V and J genes are TRBV14 and TRBJ1-3; possibly TRBD1 for D (6 bases). This CDR3 contains 18 residues. In germline, CDR1 is SGHDN, CDR2 FVKESK. The ends were cut back, 2 bases at V and 2 bases at J, with 19 bases in the middle. CDR3 in DNA: TGTGCCAGCAGCCAATTGCTAGGGGGAACGAGCACTGGAAACACCATATATTTT. Its translation is CASSQLLGGTSTGNTIYF.

This clone was seen a few times. This chain connects TRBV2 to TRBJ2-3, with D uncertain. The V and J ends lost 2 bases and 5 bases respectively, with 11 bases between them. The CDR3 sequence is 14 residues long. The germline V gene has CDR1 SNHLY and CDR2 FYNNEI. The CDR3, as DNA: TGTGCCAGCAGTGAATACAGCATCGGAGATACGCAGTATTTT. Residues: CASSEYSIGDTQYF. Filled out from reference TRBV2 and TRBJ2-3, the complete variable domain reads EPEVTQTPSHQVTQMGQEVILRCVPISNHLYFYWYRQILGQKVEFLVSFYNNEISEKSEIFDDQFSVERPDGSNFTLKIRSTKLEDSAMYFCASSEYSIGDTQYFGPGTRLTVL.

The V call is TRBV30, the J call TRBJ2-1; weak D call: TRBD2 (6 bases). CDR3 length: 14 residues. Germline loops: CDR1 GTSNPN, CDR2 SVGIG (reference sequence). The V and J ends lost 2 bases and 9 bases respectively, with 17 bases between them. As DNA, the CDR3 is TGTGCCTGGAGTCGCGGGGACCGAGGAGGTGAGCAGTTCTTC. Translation gives CAWSRGDRGGEQFF.

CDR3 DNA: TGTGCCAGCAGCCCGACAGCAGGGTACACCGGGGAGCTGTTTTTT. Its protein is CASSPTAGYTGELFF. The chain uses TRBV7-2 and TRBJ2-2, with D possibly being TRBD1 (5 bases). CDR1 and CDR2 (germline): SGHTA, FQGNSA. V was cut by 5 bases and J by 3 bases, with 13 bases left in between. This CDR3 contains 15 residues.

This clone came up once. CDR3 nucleotide sequence: TGTGCCTGCGGGACAGGGAGCTCCTATAATTCACCCCTCCACTTT. Translated, it gives CACGTGSSYNSPLHF. The rearrangement joins TRBV30 to TRBJ1-6; 9 positions match TRBD1. The germline CDR1 and CDR2 sequences are GTSNPN and SVGIG (reference sequence). CDR3 size: 15 residues. V shed 6 bases and J 0 bases; nucleotides not matched to a gene: 3.

The chain couples TRBV5-1 to TRBJ2-4; no reliable D call. Trimming left V 0 bases short and J 0 bases short, with 4 bases between. CDR3 length equals 14 residues. Looked up from germline, CDR1 is SGHRS and CDR2 is YFSETQ. CDR3 loop: CASSLEEAKNIQYF. In nucleotides, the CDR3 is TGCGCCAGCAGCTTGGAGGAAGCCAAAAACATTCAGTACTTC. Full variable domain (rest looked up from reference TRBV5-1 and TRBJ2-4): KAGVTQTPRYLIKTRGQQVTLSCSPISGHRSVSWYQQTPGQGLQFLFEYFSETQRNKGNFPGRFSGRQFSNSRSEMNVSTLELGDSALYLCASSLEEAKNIQYFGAGTRLSVL.

The J gene is TRBJ2-5, the V gene TRBV29-1; D is undetermined. This CDR3 is built from 11 residues. In germline, CDR1 is SQVTM, CDR2 ANQGSEA. V lost 4 bases and J 2 bases, leaving 5 bases between the germline ends. CDR3 nucleotide sequence: TGCAGCGTTGTCCCTCAAGAGACCCAGTACTTC. Its protein product is CSVVPQETQYF.

This chain connects TRBV6-1 to TRBJ1-5, with D hard to call. Germline V gene lookup returns CDR1 MNHNS and CDR2 SASEGT. The germline V and J ends were trimmed by 2 bases and 0 bases, with 8 bases remaining between them. The CDR3 has 15 residues. CDR3 nucleotide sequence: TGTGCCAGCAGTGAACCACGCTATAGCAATCAGCCCCAGCATTTT. Amino acids: CASSEPRYSNQPQHF.

The chain is built from TRBV7-9 and TRBJ2-1; D unresolved. CDR3 length: 13 residues. V was pared by 8 bases and J by 4 bases, with 12 bases between. Germline CDR1 reads SEHNR; CDR2 reads FQNEAQ (reference sequence). CDR3 residues: CASGQEGYNEQFF. Written as DNA, the CDR3 is TGTGCCAGCGGTCAGGAAGGGTACAATGAGCAGTTCTTC.

The J gene is TRBJ2-1, the V gene TRBV5-4, with TRBD2 as a possible D gene (5 bases). The germline V gene encodes CDR1 SGHNT and CDR2 YYREEE (reference sequence). This CDR3 is 14 amino acids long. V lost 4 bases and J lost 0, with 8 bases in between. The CDR3 spells CASSARDSYNEQFF. DNA for the CDR3: TGTGCCAGCAGCGCTCGGGACTCCTACAATGAGCAGTTCTTC.

The J gene is TRBJ2-5, the V gene TRBV6-6; 7 bases are a match to TRBD1. CDR3 length equals 15 residues. Germline trimming cut 2 bases from V and 1 base from J; bases unmatched to any gene: 4. Germline CDR1 reads MNHNY; CDR2 reads SVGAGI (reference sequence). The CDR3 here is CASSYRDRFQETQYF. CDR3 DNA: TGTGCCAGCAGTTACCGGGACAGATTCCAAGAGACCCAGTACTTC.

J is TRBJ1-2 and V is TRBV12-5; 9 bases fit TRBD1. The V gene's germline CDR1 is LGHNT and CDR2 FRNRAP. V trimming: 0 bases; J trimming: 3 bases; junction bases outside the gene matches: 8. This CDR3 spans 17 amino acids. Here the CDR3 reads CASGLVLTGGADYGYTF. In DNA, the CDR3 is TGTGCTAGTGGTTTGGTACTAACAGGGGGCGCGGACTATGGCTACACCTTC.

CDR3 in DNA: TGCGCCAGCGGACGACGGAACTCTGGGGCCAACGTCCTGACTTTC. It is translated as CASGRRNSGANVLTF. V is TRBV5-1 and J is TRBJ2-6, with D uncertain. The CDR3 runs 15 residues. V dropped 7 bases and J dropped 0 bases, with 11 bases sitting between them. In germline, CDR1 is SGHRS, CDR2 YFSETQ.

This clone showed up just a few times. The chain joins TRBV10-1 to TRBJ2-3; 16 nucleotides align to TRBD2. Germline CDR1 reads WNHNN; CDR2 reads SYGVQD (reference sequence). Unmatched junction bases numbered 3, after V lost 5 bases and J lost 1 base. The CDR3 extends over 17 amino acids. The CDR3 is CASSSGLAGGGTDTQYF. In nucleotides, the CDR3 is TGCGCCAGCAGTTCGGGACTAGCGGGAGGGGGCACAGATACGCAGTATTTT.